This record concerns one T cell receptor (beta chain) sequence. The antigen it recognizes is unknown. No much larger clone is present one base from it, and per-base qualities are unavailable. This entry comes from a study of CD8+ T cells in alopecia areata (dated by TCRdb to about 2018). Regarding the research as a whole: The treated patients took part in an open-label pilot trial in which moderate-to-severe alopecia areata was treated with oral tofacitinib at 5 to 10 mg twice daily. In humans, TCRbeta sequencing was performed on scalp tissue and on sorted CD4+ and CD8+ peripheral blood T cells from healthy controls and from patients with patchy or totalis/universalis alopecia areata. In treated patients, disease severity was measured using the SALT score, which gives the percentage of scalp surface area affected. Scalp clonality was compared across normal scalp (n=4), patchy alopecia areata scalp (n=8), and alopecia totalis/universalis scalp (n=8). RNA was obtained with the PAXgene miRNA kit for fixed scalp, the miRNeasy kit for PBMCs, and the RNeasy kit for mouse skin. Biopsies were taken from tofacitinib-treated patients at baseline and at 4 and 24 weeks of treatment, and a later scalp biopsy was taken in several of the tofacitinib-treated patients. TCRbeta CDR3 regions were amplified by immunoSEQ multiplex PCR using 35 Vbeta forward and 13 Jbeta reverse primers. Tofacitinib was given for 6 to 18 months, followed by 6 months of follow-up off drug to assess delayed response and recurrence. In both human patients and the C3H/HeJ mouse model, the study applied high-throughput TCRbeta sequencing to look at T cell clonal expansion in alopecia areata.

Study-wide findings and limitations: Because the treated cohort was small and had only one nonresponder, larger studies are needed to examine links between baseline CD8+ expansion and response. Compared with mice, TCR sequences shared between patients were less clear, possibly partly because of HLA diversity across the patient population. Tofacitinib significantly lowered scalp clonality and the number of expanded CD8+ clones among the top 100 scalp clones. Lesional scalp, especially in alopecia totalis/universalis, showed higher clonality and more expanded CD8+ clones than normal scalp, suggesting antigenic drive. Resident alphabeta T cells in normal human skin are also sequenced, complicating scalp TCR repertoire analysis, unlike mouse skin dominated by gammadelta T cells. Many expanded lesional clones persisted in scalp and blood during tofacitinib treatment, which may partly explain relapse after stopping treatment.

The time point label for this specimen denotes: around 22 weeks on oral tofacitinib. In light of the paper, this sample's treatment or condition label describes: oral pan-JAK inhibitor, 5-10 mg twice daily. Lesional scalp punch biopsies and peripheral blood were obtained from alopecia areata patients. PBMCs were separated by density centrifugation and stained for CD3, CD4 and CD8, after which CD4+ and CD8+ T cells were sorted on a FACSAria. The CDR3 contains 12 residues, cysteine and phenylalanine counted. The entry retains the CDR3 DNA only, 36 bases that are in frame from base 1. According to the germline V gene, CDR1 reads SQVTM and CDR2 reads ANQGSEA. The library was built by means of the immunoSEQ multiplex PCR assay. For TCR sequencing, RNA was extracted from every sample and reverse transcribed into cDNA to serve as template. First-strand cDNA was synthesized using SuperScript III with a 2:1 mix of oligo-dT and random hexamers. A synthetic immune receptor repertoire was used to measure amplification bias, and any remaining bias was corrected computationally. The original pipeline was this. Raw reads were preprocessed for error removal, and CDR3 was defined according to IMGT conventions as running from the conserved cysteine to phenylalanine. To get clonality, Shannon entropy was normalized by log2 of the number of productive unique TCRs and the result was subtracted from 1. Scalp TCRbeta sequences were cross-referenced with sorted blood CD4 and CD8 repertoires so that the CD4 or CD8 identity of scalp clones could be inferred. Imported from immuneACCESS, the table was reduced by TCRdb to in-frame sequences with V and J called. These copies leave out some clones; in studies compared against another copy, an unresolved V gene accounts for under half, and the cause of the remainder is not known. V, J and clone size were drawn from that table, and D and trimming were deduced from the DNA. In this sample the table shows about 90,000 clones, roughly 46% of which occur a single time. Of the sample, around 18% is held by the ten largest clones.

This receptor was obtained from a human donor with alopecia areata. The material was CD8+ T cells sorted from blood, obtained at week 24, from a patient treated with tofacitinib. This receptor chain uses TRBV29-1 and TRBJ2-5; no D gene is confidently identified. The DNA end favors TRBJ2-7, so the J call may be wrong. CDR3 region: CSVAKTHYEQYF. DNA sequence: TGCAGCGTCGCCAAGACACATTACGAGCAGTACTTC.